One and the same sample provided the 22 T cell receptor beta chains below, sequenced in a study of T-cell memory formation after mild COVID-19. Each CDR3 protein is one row after TCRdb ran MiXCR on the 5' RACE reads. The profile covers around 340,000 distinct CDR3 sequences, with around 13% appearing a single time and approximately 21% taken by the ten largest. The sequenced sample consisted of PBMCs or a T cell subset sorted from them (not recorded which). Every receptor here comes from a man aged 18 to 29 who had mild COVID-19 (a few samples of this study predate the infection). Cell type and time point are not known.

Many counts were recorded for this clonotype. A read error may account for a junction end that differs from germline. The V gene is TRBV12-3 or TRBV12-4, the J gene TRBJ2-5; D is unresolved. The CDR3 is 14 residues long. Here the CDR3 DNA reads TGTGCCAGCAGGTTAGACTCCTTGGAAGAGACCCAGTACTTC. Translating it yields CASRLDSLEETQYF.

This clonotype was seen repeatedly, ten times or more. The rearrangement uses TRBV9 and TRBJ2-3; TRBD2 matches 8 bases. CDR1 is SGDLS, CDR2 YYNGEE, per germline. The CDR3 spans 15 residues. The V segment lost 6 bases and the J segment 2 bases; nucleotides outside the gene matches: 8. CDR3 protein: CASTPGGAITDTQYF. The CDR3 DNA sequence: TGTGCCAGCACCCCGGGGGGGGCAATCACAGATACGCAGTATTTT.

The chain carries TRBV7-3 and TRBJ2-6; D perhaps matches TRBD1 (5 bases). The V gene lost 2 bases and the J gene lost 5 bases, with 7 bases spanning the gap. The germline CDR1 and CDR2 sequences are SGHTA and FQGTGA. This CDR3 region has 14 residues. The CDR3 protein is CASSLGARANVLTF. CDR3 nucleotides: TGTGCCAGCAGCTTAGGGGCGCGGGCCAACGTCCTGACTTTC.

This clonotype was recorded at least ten times. The chain employs TRBV5-1 and TRBJ2-2; D is perhaps TRBD1 or TRBD2 (5 bases each). Trimming shortened V by 6 bases and J by 0 bases, and 9 bases separated the two germline ends. The CDR3 has 14 residues. Looked up from germline, CDR1 is SGHRS and CDR2 is YFSETQ. The CDR3 protein is CASNEGPNTGELFF. CDR3 nucleotide sequence: TGCGCCAGCAACGAGGGGCCGAACACCGGGGAGCTGTTTTTT.

This clonotype was seen more than once but under ten times. This chain connects TRBV5-6 to TRBJ2-2; 7 bases align to TRBD2. Germline lookup yields CDR1 SGHDT and CDR2 YYEEEE. The CDR3 is made up of 14 amino acids. V shed 4 bases, J shed 4 bases, and the junction held 4 bases outside the gene matches. This CDR3 is CASSRGGLTGELFF. CDR3 DNA sequence: TGTGCCAGCAGCCGGGGAGGGCTCACCGGGGAGCTGTTTTTT.

This clonotype was found once. The genes are TRBV6-2 or TRBV6-3 and TRBJ2-5; D uncertain. This CDR3 comprises 12 residues. V was trimmed by 2 bases and J by 5 bases, leaving 6 bases between them. Germline loops: CDR1 MNHEY, CDR2 SVGEGT. CDR3: CASSYRWETQYF. CDR3 DNA: TGTGCCAGCAGTTACAGGTGGGAGACCCAGTACTTC.

This clonotype has more than one count but fewer than ten. The V and J genes are TRBV20-1 and TRBJ2-1, with D unresolved. V gave up 6 bases and J gave up 5 bases, with 5 bases separating them. Germline assignment: CDR1 DFQATT and CDR2 SNEGSKA (reference sequence). CDR3 length: 10 amino acids. CDR3 in amino acids: CSARNNEQFF. DNA of the CDR3: TGCAGTGCCAGGAACAATGAGCAGTTCTTC.

J is TRBJ2-5 and V is TRBV19; D remains ambiguous. Trimming removed 3 bases from V and 9 bases from J, with 11 bases in between. The CDR3 has 12 residues. Germline V gene data show CDR1 as LNHDA and CDR2 as SQIVND (reference sequence). The CDR3 DNA is TGTGCCAGTAGTATCGGTCTTAATGCCCAGTACTTC. Translated, it gives CASSIGLNAQYF.

The chain links TRBV15 to TRBJ2-3, with 7 bases lining up with TRBD2. V was pared by 6 bases and J by 2 bases, with 11 bases of the junction left unmatched. This CDR3 has 16 amino acids. The V gene's germline CDR1 is LNHNV and CDR2 YYDKDF (reference sequence). The CDR3 DNA reads as TGTGCCACCAGTCAATTCACGGGGGGTACCACAGATACGCAGTATTTT. It codes for CATSQFTGGTTDTQYF.

The rearrangement links TRBV4-2 to TRBJ1-5; D ambiguous. Germline assignment: CDR1 LGHNA and CDR2 YNFKEQ. There are 16 residues in the CDR3. Trimming shortened V by 4 bases and J by 4 bases, and 17 bases separated the two germline ends. The CDR3 here is CASSRYPQIYNQPQHF. In nucleotides, the CDR3 is TGTGCCAGCAGCCGCTACCCGCAGATTTATAATCAGCCCCAGCATTTT.

The chain joins TRBV6-2 or TRBV6-3 to TRBJ2-3; possibly TRBD1 for D (5 bases). V shed 6 bases and J shed 5 bases, with 15 bases lying between them. The CDR3 runs to 14 residues. Germline CDR1 MNHEY, CDR2 SVGEGT. Written as DNA, the CDR3 is TGTGCCAGCAGCCGAGCAGGGTTGTTAGATACGCAGTATTTT. Translating it yields CASSRAGLLDTQYF.

The rearrangement links TRBV10-3 to TRBJ1-1, with no clear D. CDR1 and CDR2 from the germline V gene are ENHRY and SYGVKD. This CDR3 has 12 residues. V lost 6 bases and J 5 bases, leaving 10 bases between the germline ends. The chain's CDR3 is CAIRNLGTEAFF. The DNA of the CDR3 is TGTGCCATCAGGAACCTTGGGACTGAAGCTTTCTTT.

This clonotype has only a few counts. V gene TRBV5-1 combines with J gene TRBJ2-7; 8 nucleotides line up with TRBD2. The V gene end was trimmed by 0 bases and the J gene end by 4 bases; junction bases not matched to a gene: 6. CDR3 size: 15 residues. CDR1 is SGHRS and CDR2 is YFSETQ in the germline V gene. The CDR3 region has the DNA TGCGCCAGCAGCTTGGCCAGGAGCGGGGGATACGAGCAGTACTTC. Translated, it gives CASSLARSGGYEQYF.

This clonotype was seen a few times. The chain recombines TRBV4-2 with TRBJ1-6; tentatively, D is TRBD1 (6 bases). Trimming removed 3 bases from V and 7 bases from J, with 13 bases in between. Germline CDR1 reads LGHNA; CDR2 reads YNFKEQ. The CDR3 sequence is 15 residues long. CDR3 loop: CASSQDQGTNSPLHF. CDR3 bases: TGTGCCAGCAGCCAGGACCAGGGGACGAATTCACCCCTCCACTTT.

This clonotype occurred a few times. V gene TRBV10-3 combines with J gene TRBJ1-5; TRBD1 aligns across 7 bases. Germline V CDR1 and CDR2: ENHRY, SYGVKD. Unmatched junction bases numbered 6, after V lost 5 bases and J lost 2 bases. The CDR3 has 15 residues. The CDR3 loop is CAISLQGGGNQPQHF. The CDR3 DNA follows: TGTGCCATCAGTTTGCAGGGGGGCGGCAATCAGCCCCAGCATTTT.

This clonotype has only a few counts. The V and J genes are TRBV2 and TRBJ2-5; D unclear. Trimming shortened V by 6 bases and J by 5 bases, and 7 bases separated the two germline ends. The CDR3 length is 11 residues. In germline, CDR1 is SNHLY, CDR2 FYNNEI. The CDR3 DNA reads as TGTGCCAGCAGAAGCTACGAGACCCAGTACTTC. Its translation: CASRSYETQYF.

This clonotype was detected a few times. V usage is TRBV9 and J usage is TRBJ1-4; D is perhaps TRBD1 (5 bases). The CDR3 extends over 16 amino acids. The ends were cut back, 3 bases at V and 7 bases at J, with 19 bases in the middle. The germline CDR1 and CDR2 sequences are SGDLS and YYNGEE. DNA for the CDR3: TGTGCCAGCAGCGCCGGTGCATCGGGGCCCGGTGAAAAACTGTTTTTT. It specifies CASSAGASGPGEKLFF.

This clonotype showed up many times. The rearrangement uses TRBV6-2 or TRBV6-3 and TRBJ1-1; no definite D call. The CDR3 consists of 13 residues. Germline V gene sequence: CDR1 MNHEY, CDR2 SVGEGT. Between the trimmed V and J ends, which lost 0 bases and 4 bases, there was a span of 6 bases. CDR3 region: CASSYSGVTEAFF. The CDR3 DNA is TGTGCCAGCAGTTACTCAGGAGTCACTGAAGCTTTCTTT.

The V call is TRBV7-2, the J call TRBJ2-5; a possible D gene is TRBD2 (6 bases). Germline-derived CDR1 and CDR2 are SGHTA and FQGNSA. Deletions cut 2 bases from V and 0 bases from J, with 16 bases between. This CDR3 has 17 amino acids. The CDR3 coding sequence is TGTGCCAGCAGCTTAAGCCGGGACTCTAAGTACCAAGAGACCCAGTACTTC. Translated, it gives CASSLSRDSKYQETQYF.

This clonotype was picked up many times. V usage is TRBV5-1 and J usage is TRBJ2-3; TRBD2 matches 8 bases. Germline V gene sequence: CDR1 SGHRS, CDR2 YFSETQ. With V trimmed by 5 bases and J by 0 bases, 5 bases remained unmatched. This CDR3 has 15 residues. CDR3 bases: TGCGCCAGCAGTGGCGGGGGGAGGAGCACAGATACGCAGTATTTT. Protein: CASSGGGRSTDTQYF.

This clonotype has more than one count but fewer than ten. The chain employs TRBV12-3 or TRBV12-4 and TRBJ1-1; D uncertain. Trimming removed 4 bases at V and 12 bases at J, with 3 bases between. The CDR3 spans 8 residues. The CDR3 bases are TGTGCCAGCAGTTCGACTTTCTTT. Its translation: CASSSTFF.

V usage is TRBV20-1 and J usage is TRBJ2-3; TRBD1 matches 10 bases. CDR1 and CDR2 from the germline V gene are DFQATT and SNEGSKA (reference sequence). The CDR3 length is 15 residues. Germline trimming cut 3 bases from V and 2 bases from J; bases unmatched to any gene: 5. This CDR3 is CSASRDRGPTDTQYF. DNA of the CDR3: TGCAGTGCTAGCCGGGACAGGGGTCCCACAGATACGCAGTATTTT.